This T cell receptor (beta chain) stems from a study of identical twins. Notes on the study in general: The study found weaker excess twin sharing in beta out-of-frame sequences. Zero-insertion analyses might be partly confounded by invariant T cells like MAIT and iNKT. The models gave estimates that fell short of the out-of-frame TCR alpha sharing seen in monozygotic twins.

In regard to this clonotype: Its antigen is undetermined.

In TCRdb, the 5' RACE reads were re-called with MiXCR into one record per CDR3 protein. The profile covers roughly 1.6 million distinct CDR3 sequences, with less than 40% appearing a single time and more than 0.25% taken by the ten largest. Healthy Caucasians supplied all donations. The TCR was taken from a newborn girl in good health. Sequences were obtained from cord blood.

CDR3 sequence (DNA): TGTGCCAGTAGTCCGGGACAGGGAGTGAGGATGAACACTGAAGCTTTCTTT. This encodes CASSPGQGVRMNTEAFF. The rearrangement links TRBV19 to TRBJ1-1; 9 bases match TRBD1. The CDR3 length is 17 residues. CDR1 LNHDA and CDR2 SQIVND come from the germline V gene (reference sequence). Trimming cost V 5 bases and J 0 bases; bases outside gene matches: 10.